This T cell receptor beta chain comes out of a study of blood T cell repertoires in COVID-19. Whole-study context: Donors in the United States, Italy and Spain gave samples during acute or convalescent COVID-19. In each case, the material was cDNA or gDNA derived from T cells, B-cell-depleted T cells, or PBMCs.

Authors' analysis steps: Estimation of nucleated cell counts relied on the amplification of reference gene primers. Sequencing was performed with immunoSEQ multiplex PCR; in TCRdb, only in-frame clones are kept and a portion is missing. That table supplies the V and J calls and clone size; D and trimming were determined from the DNA. The sample has about 340,000 clones; approximately 87% are singletons. This CDR3 has 16 residues. Enrolled during active infection, Seattle patients were then followed longitudinally. This clone was picked up one time. Sample: peripheral blood. The sequence was obtained from a woman between 50 and 59 years old with COVID-19, enrolled during active disease. V usage is TRBV21-1 and J usage is TRBJ2-7; TRBD2, the D gene given by the table, was not confirmed from the DNA. TRBV21-1 is flagged as a pseudogene. This CDR3 reads CASSKAIGGATYEQYF. CDR3 coding DNA: TGTGCCAGCAGCAAAGCGATTGGGGGGGCCACCTACGAGCAGTACTTC.